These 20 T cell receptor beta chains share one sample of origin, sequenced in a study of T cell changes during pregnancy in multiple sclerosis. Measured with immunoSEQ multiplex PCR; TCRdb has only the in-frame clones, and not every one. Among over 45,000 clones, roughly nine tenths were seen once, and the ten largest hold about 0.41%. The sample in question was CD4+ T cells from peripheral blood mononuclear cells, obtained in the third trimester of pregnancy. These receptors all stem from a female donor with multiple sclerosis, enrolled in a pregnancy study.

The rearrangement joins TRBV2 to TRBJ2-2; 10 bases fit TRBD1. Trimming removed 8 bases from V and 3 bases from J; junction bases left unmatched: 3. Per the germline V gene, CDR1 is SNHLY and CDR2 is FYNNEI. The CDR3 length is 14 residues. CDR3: CASGTGAYTGELFF. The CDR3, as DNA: TGTGCCAGCGGGACAGGGGCCTACACCGGGGAGCTGTTTTTT. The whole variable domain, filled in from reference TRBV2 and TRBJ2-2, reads EPEVTQTPSHQVTQMGQEVILRCVPISNHLYFYWYRQILGQKVEFLVSFYNNEISEKSEIFDDQFSVERPDGSNFTLKIRSTKLEDSAMYFCASGTGAYTGELFFGEGSRLTVL.

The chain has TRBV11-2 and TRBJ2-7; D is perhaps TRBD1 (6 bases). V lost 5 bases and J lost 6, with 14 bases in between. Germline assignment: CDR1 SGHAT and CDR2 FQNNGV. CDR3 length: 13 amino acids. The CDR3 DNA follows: TGTGCCAGCAGCCCGGACAGAAGGGCCGAGCAGTACTTC. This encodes CASSPDRRAEQYF.

The CDR3 is CASSRGVGDGYTF. DNA of the CDR3: TGTGCCAGCTCCAGGGGCGTCGGAGATGGCTACACCTTC. This rearrangement joins TRBV6-1 to TRBJ1-2, with a weak D call TRBD1 (6 bases). The ends were cut back, 8 bases at V and 6 bases at J, with 16 bases in the middle. The CDR3 has 13 residues. Germline CDR1 and CDR2: MNHNS and SASEGT.

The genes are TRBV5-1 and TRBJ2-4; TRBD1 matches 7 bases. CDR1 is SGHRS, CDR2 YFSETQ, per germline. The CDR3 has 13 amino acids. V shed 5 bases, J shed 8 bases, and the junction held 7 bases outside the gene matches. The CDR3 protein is CASRLTGSDIQYF. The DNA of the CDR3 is TGCGCCAGCAGGTTGACAGGGTCCGACATTCAGTACTTC.

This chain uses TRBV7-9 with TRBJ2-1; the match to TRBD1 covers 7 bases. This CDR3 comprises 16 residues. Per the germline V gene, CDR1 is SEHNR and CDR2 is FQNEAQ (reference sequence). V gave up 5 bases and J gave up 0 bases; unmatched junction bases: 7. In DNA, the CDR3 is TGTGCCAGCAGCCCACACGGACAGGCCTCCTACAATGAGCAGTTCTTC. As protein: CASSPHGQASYNEQFF.

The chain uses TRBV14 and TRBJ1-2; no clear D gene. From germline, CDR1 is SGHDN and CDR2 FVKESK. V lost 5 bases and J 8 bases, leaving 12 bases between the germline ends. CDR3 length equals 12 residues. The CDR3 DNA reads TGTGCCAGCAGCAAATTGGCTAGCGGCTACACCTTC. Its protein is CASSKLASGYTF.

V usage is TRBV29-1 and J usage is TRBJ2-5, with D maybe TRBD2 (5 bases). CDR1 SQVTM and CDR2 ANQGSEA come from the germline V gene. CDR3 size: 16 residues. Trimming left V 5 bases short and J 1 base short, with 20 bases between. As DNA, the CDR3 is TGCAGCGTTTTAAAGAAAGAGGGCAGCTCCCAAGAGACCCAGTACTTC. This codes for CSVLKKEGSSQETQYF.

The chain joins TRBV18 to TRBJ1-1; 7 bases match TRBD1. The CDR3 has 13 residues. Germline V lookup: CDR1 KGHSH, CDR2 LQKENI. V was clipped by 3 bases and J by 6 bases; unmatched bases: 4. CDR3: CASSPQGVAEAFF. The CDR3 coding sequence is TGTGCCAGCTCACCTCAGGGGGTCGCTGAAGCTTTCTTT.

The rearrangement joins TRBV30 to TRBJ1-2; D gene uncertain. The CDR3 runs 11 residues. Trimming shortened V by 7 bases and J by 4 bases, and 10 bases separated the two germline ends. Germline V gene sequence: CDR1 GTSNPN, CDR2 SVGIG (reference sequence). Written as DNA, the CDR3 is TGTGCCTCCACGGAGATCTATGGCTACACCTTC. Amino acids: CASTEIYGYTF.

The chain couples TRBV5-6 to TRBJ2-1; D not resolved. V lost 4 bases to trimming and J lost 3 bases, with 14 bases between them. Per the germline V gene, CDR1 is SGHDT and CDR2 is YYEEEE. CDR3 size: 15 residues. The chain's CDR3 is CASSQLPDSYNEQFF. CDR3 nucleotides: TGTGCCAGCAGCCAACTACCAGATAGCTACAATGAGCAGTTCTTC. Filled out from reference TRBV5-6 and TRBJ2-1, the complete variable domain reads DAGVTQSPTHLIKTRGQQVTLRCSPKSGHDTVSWYQQALGQGPQFIFQYYEEEERQRGNFPDRFSGHQFPNYSSELNVNALLLGDSALYLCASSQLPDSYNEQFFGPGTRLTVL.

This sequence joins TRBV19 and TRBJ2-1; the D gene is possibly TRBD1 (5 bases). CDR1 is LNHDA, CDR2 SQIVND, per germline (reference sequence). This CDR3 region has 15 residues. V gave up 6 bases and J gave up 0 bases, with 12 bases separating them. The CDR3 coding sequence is TGTGCCAGTAGACCGACAGCTAGCTCCTACAATGAGCAGTTCTTC. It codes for CASRPTASSYNEQFF. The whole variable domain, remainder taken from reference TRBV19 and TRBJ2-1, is DGGITQSPKYLFRKEGQNVTLSCEQNLNHDAMYWYRQDPGQGLRLIYYSQIVNDFQKGDIAEGYSVSREKKESFPLTVTSAQKNPTAFYLCASRPTASSYNEQFFGPGTRLTVL.

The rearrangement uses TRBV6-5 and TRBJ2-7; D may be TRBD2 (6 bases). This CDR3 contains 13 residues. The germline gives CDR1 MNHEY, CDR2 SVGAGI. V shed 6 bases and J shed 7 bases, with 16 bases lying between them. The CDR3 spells CASRRTTTGEQYF. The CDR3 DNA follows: TGTGCCAGCAGAAGGACTACAACTGGGGAGCAGTACTTC.

CDR3 DNA: TGTGCCAGCTCACCCCAGTGGAGGGGCTCCTCTTCGGATACGCAGTATTTT. It yields the protein CASSPQWRGSSSDTQYF. V and J are TRBV18 and TRBJ2-3; D perhaps matches TRBD2 (6 bases). The CDR3 has 17 amino acids. V gave up 3 bases and J gave up 6 bases, with 22 bases separating them. CDR1 KGHSH and CDR2 LQKENI come from the germline V gene.

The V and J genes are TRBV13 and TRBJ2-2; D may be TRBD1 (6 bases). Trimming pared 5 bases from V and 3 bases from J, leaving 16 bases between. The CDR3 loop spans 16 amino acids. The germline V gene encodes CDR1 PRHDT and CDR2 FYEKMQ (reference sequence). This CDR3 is CASSPEQGLDTGELFF. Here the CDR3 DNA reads TGTGCCAGCAGCCCAGAACAGGGTTTGGACACCGGGGAGCTGTTTTTT.

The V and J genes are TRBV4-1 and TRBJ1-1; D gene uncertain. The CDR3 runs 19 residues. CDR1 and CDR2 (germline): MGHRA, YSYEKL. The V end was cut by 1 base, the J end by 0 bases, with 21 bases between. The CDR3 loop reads CASSQGTFRRQDLNTEAFF. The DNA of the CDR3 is TGCGCCAGCAGCCAAGGGACTTTCAGGAGGCAGGATCTGAACACTGAAGCTTTCTTT.

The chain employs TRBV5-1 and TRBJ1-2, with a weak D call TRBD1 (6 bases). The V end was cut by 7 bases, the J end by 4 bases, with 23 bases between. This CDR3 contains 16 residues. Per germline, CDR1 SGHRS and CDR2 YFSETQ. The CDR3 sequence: CASAPVGTRGGYGYTF. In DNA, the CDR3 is TGCGCCAGCGCCCCTGTGGGCACCCGAGGGGGCTATGGCTACACCTTC.

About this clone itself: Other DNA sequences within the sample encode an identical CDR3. The CDR3 nucleotides read TGTGCCAGCAGCGTAGAACAGGGTGCATCCTACGAGCAGTACTTC. Encoded protein: CASSVEQGASYEQYF. The chain carries TRBV9 and TRBJ2-7; tentatively, D is TRBD1 (6 bases). Germline lookup yields CDR1 SGDLS and CDR2 YYNGEE. V lost 0 bases, J lost 1 base, and 11 bases lay in between. The CDR3 spans 15 residues.

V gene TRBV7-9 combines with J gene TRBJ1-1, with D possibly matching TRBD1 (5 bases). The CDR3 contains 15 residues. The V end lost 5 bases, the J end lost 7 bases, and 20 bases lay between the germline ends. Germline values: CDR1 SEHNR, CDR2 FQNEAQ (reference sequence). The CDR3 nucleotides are TGTGCCAGCAGCGTTGCCGGACACGGTGATGGTGAAGCTTTCTTT. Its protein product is CASSVAGHGDGEAFF.

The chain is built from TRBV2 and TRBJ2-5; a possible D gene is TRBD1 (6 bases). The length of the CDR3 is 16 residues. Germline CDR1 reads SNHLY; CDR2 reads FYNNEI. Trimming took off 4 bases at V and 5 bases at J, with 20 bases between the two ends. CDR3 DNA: TGTGCCAGCAGTGTGGATTTGGTGGGGGCTGGGGAGACCCAGTACTTC. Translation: CASSVDLVGAGETQYF.

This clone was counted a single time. The CDR3 region is CASSSSGTANNSPLHF. The CDR3 coding sequence is TGTGCCAGCAGTTCATCCGGGACAGCGAATAATTCACCCCTCCACTTT. The chain couples TRBV6-5 to TRBJ1-6, with 7 bases aligning to TRBD1. Trimming removed 4 bases from V and 5 bases from J; junction bases left unmatched: 8. CDR3 length equals 16 residues. Germline CDR1 is MNHEY and CDR2 is SVGAGI.